This TCR beta chain was profiled in a study of T cells after yellow fever vaccination. At the level of the study: With SMART-Seq v4 Ultra Low Input, the fractions containing low cell numbers were prepared. The study, taken as a whole, reports: Subsequent booster samples again held most clones from primary vaccination (96% CD4, 85% to 90% CD8).

The CDR3 has 13 amino acids. V dropped 5 bases and J dropped 5 bases, with 10 bases sitting between them. Germline-derived CDR1 and CDR2 are LGHNA and YSLEER. A universal primer site and UMIs were added as TCR cDNA was made by 5'RACE template switching. Using its own MiXCR run on the 5' RACE reads, TCRdb lists one record per CDR3 protein. The table records roughly 300,000 distinct CDR3 sequences, 6.8% of them present only once. As for this clonotype: Its target is unknown.

The sample was PBMCs, taken about 41 days after the first yellow fever vaccination. The gene calls are TRBV4-3 and TRBJ2-1; D unclear. The source of this sequence is a man younger than 35 who received the YFV17D yellow fever vaccine. CDR3 in amino acids: CASSIGTHNEQFF. DNA for the CDR3: TGCGCCAGCAGCATCGGAACCCACAATGAGCAGTTCTTC.